This is a list of T cell receptor beta chains from one sample in a study of shared clonotypes between healthy human individuals. Here immunoSEQ multiplex PCR was the method, and the copy in TCRdb shows in-frame clones only, minus some. Of some 2,100,000 clones listed, about 92% are singletons. The source material was naive CD8+ T cells from PBMCs. The receptors were sampled from a man between 18 and 35 years old in good health. Some clones in this sample may be carry-over from other donors' samples. CDR3s include the opening cysteine and the closing phenylalanine or tryptophan. The D gene is left open where the match is weak. Only some rows state a clone size, as once, few, many or a class for expanded clones.

V: TRBV6-6; D: NA; J: TRBJ2-7; size: NA; CDR3: CASSPARARSYEQYF; DNA: TGTGCCAGCAGCCCCGCCCGGGCAAGGTCCTACGAGCAGTACTTC
V: TRBV28; D: NA; J: TRBJ1-5; size: NA; CDR3: CASSRTQRGQPQHF; DNA: TGTGCCAGCAGTAGAACGCAGCGGGGTCAGCCCCAGCATTTT
V: TRBV6-4; D: TRBD2; J: TRBJ2-1; size: NA; CDR3: CASSDSIALRGSYYNEQFF; DNA: TGTGCCAGCAGTGACTCGATTGCGCTGCGCGGGAGCTATTACAATGAGCAGTTCTTC
V: TRBV9; D: NA; J: TRBJ1-1; size: NA; CDR3: CASSVGDTATEAFF; DNA: TGTGCCAGCAGCGTAGGGGACACGGCCACTGAAGCTTTCTTT
V: TRBV28; D: NA; J: TRBJ2-1; size: NA; CDR3: CASSPILLDEQFF; DNA: TGTGCCAGCAGTCCGATACTCCTAGATGAGCAGTTCTTC
V: TRBV28; D: TRBD1; J: TRBJ2-7; size: NA; CDR3: CASEIRTGTYEQYF; DNA: TGTGCCAGCGAAATTAGGACAGGGACCTACGAGCAGTACTTC
V: TRBV6-6; D: NA; J: TRBJ2-1; size: NA; CDR3: CASRQTRAFDVNEQFF; DNA: TGTGCCAGCAGGCAAACTCGCGCCTTCGACGTCAATGAGCAGTTCTTC
V: TRBV7-9; D: TRBD1; J: TRBJ1-2; size: NA; CDR3: CASSLTDRGDGYTF; DNA: TGTGCCAGCAGCTTAACCGACAGGGGAGATGGCTACACCTTC
V: TRBV7-9; D: NA; J: TRBJ1-6; size: NA; CDR3: CASSLVNGSPLHF; DNA: TGTGCCAGCAGCTTAGTGAACGGTTCACCCCTCCACTTT
V: TRBV5-6; D: NA; J: TRBJ1-1; size: NA; CDR3: CASFNHPNTEAFF; DNA: TGTGCCAGCTTTAACCATCCGAACACTGAAGCTTTCTTT
V: TRBV7-9; D: TRBD2; J: TRBJ2-1; size: NA; CDR3: CASSPNSGRTNNEQFF; DNA: TGTGCCAGCAGCCCGAATAGCGGGAGGACTAACAATGAGCAGTTCTTC
V: TRBV6-5; D: NA; J: TRBJ2-3; size: NA; CDR3: CASSTRLADTQYF; DNA: TGTGCCAGCAGTACCCGTTTGGCAGATACGCAGTATTTT
V: TRBV9; D: NA; J: TRBJ2-1; size: NA; CDR3: CASSVVPGSNEQFF; DNA: TGTGCCAGCAGCGTAGTCCCCGGGAGCAATGAGCAGTTCTTC
V: TRBV11-2; D: TRBD2; J: TRBJ2-7; size: NA; CDR3: CASSLAMSVAGDPGEQYF; DNA: TGTGCCAGCAGCTTAGCAATGAGCGTAGCGGGAGATCCGGGTGAGCAGTACTTC
V: TRBV7-8; D: TRBD2; J: TRBJ2-7; size: NA; CDR3: CASSPRRDYYSYEQYF; DNA: TGTGCCAGCAGCCCAAGACGGGACTACTATTCCTACGAGCAGTACTTC
V: TRBV4-2; D: NA; J: TRBJ2-3; size: NA; CDR3: CASSQFPLQGTDTQYF; DNA: TGTGCCAGCAGCCAATTCCCGCTCCAGGGCACAGATACGCAGTATTTT
V: TRBV7-9; D: TRBD1; J: TRBJ2-1; size: NA; CDR3: CASSLGQGAGNEQFF; DNA: TGTGCCAGCAGCCTCGGACAGGGGGCGGGCAATGAGCAGTTCTTC
V: TRBV9; D: TRBD1; J: TRBJ1-3; size: NA; CDR3: CASSNRDRDSGNTIYF; DNA: TGTGCCAGCAGCAACCGGGACAGGGACTCTGGAAACACCATATATTTT
V: TRBV6-6; D: TRBD2; J: TRBJ2-7; size: NA; CDR3: CASSVGLAEIYEQYF; DNA: TGTGCCAGCAGTGTGGGACTAGCGGAAATCTACGAGCAGTACTTC
V: TRBV6-5; D: NA; J: TRBJ1-4; size: NA; CDR3: CASSEVGGVEKLFF; DNA: TGTGCCAGCAGTGAAGTGGGAGGGGTTGAAAAACTGTTTTTT
V: TRBV6-5; D: TRBD1; J: TRBJ2-7; size: NA; CDR3: CASNLRTGSPEQYF; DNA: TGTGCCAGCAACCTTAGGACAGGGAGCCCCGAGCAGTACTTC
V: TRBV27; D: NA; J: TRBJ2-2; size: NA; CDR3: CASSWGQSGELFF; DNA: TGTGCCAGCAGTTGGGGCCAATCCGGGGAGCTGTTTTTT
V: TRBV6-5; D: NA; J: TRBJ2-1; size: NA; CDR3: CASRGGNEQFF; DNA: TGTGCCAGCAGGGGGGGCAACGAGCAGTTCTTC
V: TRBV7-6; D: NA; J: TRBJ2-5; size: once; CDR3: CASSLALQLQETQYF; DNA: TGTGCCAGCAGCTTAGCCTTACAGCTCCAAGAGACCCAGTACTTC
V: TRBV2; D: NA; J: TRBJ1-5; size: NA; CDR3: CASSGQEGSNQPQHF; DNA: TGTGCCAGCAGTGGGCAGGAGGGTAGCAATCAGCCCCAGCATTTT
V: TRBV28; D: TRBD2; J: TRBJ2-7; size: NA; CDR3: CASSFPGLANSYEQYF; DNA: TGTGCCAGCAGTTTTCCCGGACTAGCCAACTCCTACGAGCAGTACTTC
V: TRBV28; D: NA; J: TRBJ2-1; size: NA; CDR3: CASSLRSTPYNEQFF; DNA: TGTGCCAGCAGTTTACGGTCCACCCCCTACAATGAGCAGTTCTTC
V: TRBV13; D: NA; J: TRBJ2-4; size: NA; CDR3: CASSLAEFGNIQYF; DNA: TGTGCCAGCAGCTTAGCTGAATTCGGAAACATTCAGTACTTC
V: TRBV2; D: NA; J: TRBJ1-5; size: NA; CDR3: CASSEVPGAGGNQPQHF; DNA: TGTGCCAGCAGTGAAGTACCAGGGGCGGGCGGCAATCAGCCCCAGCATTTT
V: TRBV20-1; D: NA; J: TRBJ2-7; size: NA; CDR3: CSAPDRPPRYF; DNA: TGCAGTGCTCCCGACAGGCCGCCGAGGTACTTC
V: TRBV11-2; D: TRBD1; J: TRBJ2-7; size: NA; CDR3: CASSDRDRYYEQYF; DNA: TGTGCCAGCAGCGACCGGGACAGGTACTACGAGCAGTACTTC
V: TRBV10-2; D: NA; J: TRBJ2-7; size: NA; CDR3: CASSERESSYEQYF; DNA: TGCGCCAGCAGTGAGCGGGAGAGCTCCTACGAGCAGTACTTC
V: TRBV6-5; D: NA; J: TRBJ1-1; size: NA; CDR3: CASSYDNTGGHTEAFF; DNA: TGTGCCAGCAGTTACGACAACACAGGAGGGCACACTGAAGCTTTCTTT
V: TRBV5-1; D: NA; J: TRBJ2-7; size: NA; CDR3: CASSPGRGDYEQYF; DNA: TGCGCCAGCAGTCCAGGACGGGGCGACTACGAGCAGTACTTC
V: TRBV5-1; D: TRBD2; J: TRBJ2-1; size: NA; CDR3: CASSETSGRRGGGYEQFF; DNA: TGCGCCAGCTCTGAGACTAGCGGGAGGCGCGGGGGCGGTTATGAGCAGTTCTTC
V: TRBV2; D: NA; J: TRBJ2-7; size: NA; CDR3: CASSDIDEGYEQYF; DNA: TGTGCCAGCAGTGATATTGACGAGGGTTACGAGCAGTACTTC
V: TRBV2; D: NA; J: TRBJ2-2; size: NA; CDR3: CASIGSEAVNTGELFF; DNA: TGTGCCAGCATCGGGAGCGAAGCGGTTAACACCGGGGAGCTGTTTTTT
V: TRBV27; D: TRBD1; J: TRBJ1-1; size: NA; CDR3: CASSSLPPGQGRGTEAFF; DNA: TGTGCCAGCAGTTCCCTGCCTCCGGGACAGGGACGTGGCACTGAAGCTTTCTTT
V: TRBV9; D: NA; J: TRBJ1-5; size: NA; CDR3: CASSETFEYQPQHF; DNA: TGTGCCAGCAGCGAAACGTTTGAGTATCAGCCCCAGCATTTT